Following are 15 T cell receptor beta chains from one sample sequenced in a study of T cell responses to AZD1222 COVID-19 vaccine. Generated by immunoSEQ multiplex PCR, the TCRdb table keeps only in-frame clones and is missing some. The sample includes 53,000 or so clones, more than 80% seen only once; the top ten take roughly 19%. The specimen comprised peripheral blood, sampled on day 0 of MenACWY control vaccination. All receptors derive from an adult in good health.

Here the CDR3 DNA reads TGTGCCAGCAGTTACCGCGGGGCTTATAATGAAAAACTGTTTTTT. As protein: CASSYRGAYNEKLFF. The rearrangement uses TRBV6-2 or TRBV6-3 and TRBJ1-4; maybe TRBD1 (5 bases). V shed 2 bases and J shed 4 bases, with 11 bases lying between them. Germline V gene data show CDR1 as MNHEY and CDR2 as SVGEGT. The CDR3 has 15 residues.

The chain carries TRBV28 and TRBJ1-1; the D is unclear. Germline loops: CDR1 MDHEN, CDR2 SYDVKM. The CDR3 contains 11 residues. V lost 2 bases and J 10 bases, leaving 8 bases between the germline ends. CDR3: CASSLNRVAFF. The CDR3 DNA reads TGTGCCAGCAGTTTAAATCGGGTAGCTTTCTTT.

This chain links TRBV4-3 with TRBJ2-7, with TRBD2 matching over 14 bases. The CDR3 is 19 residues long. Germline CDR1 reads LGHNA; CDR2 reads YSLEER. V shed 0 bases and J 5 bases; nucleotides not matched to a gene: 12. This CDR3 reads CASSQDRLAGGPRGNEQYF. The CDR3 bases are TGCGCCAGCAGCCAAGATAGACTAGCGGGAGGGCCGAGGGGAAACGAGCAGTACTTC.

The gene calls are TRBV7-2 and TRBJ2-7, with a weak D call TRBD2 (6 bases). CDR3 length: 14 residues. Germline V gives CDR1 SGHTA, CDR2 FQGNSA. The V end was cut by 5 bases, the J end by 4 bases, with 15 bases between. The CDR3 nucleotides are TGTGCCAGCAGCCGCCAGGAGGGCTCGTACGAGCAGTACTTC. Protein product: CASSRQEGSYEQYF.

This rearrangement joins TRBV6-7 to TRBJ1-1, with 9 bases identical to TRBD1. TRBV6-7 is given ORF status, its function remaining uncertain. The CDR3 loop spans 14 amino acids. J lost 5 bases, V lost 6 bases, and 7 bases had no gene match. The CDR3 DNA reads TGTGCCAGCAGAACCCGGGACAGGGTGACTGAAGCTTTCTTT. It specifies CASRTRDRVTEAFF.

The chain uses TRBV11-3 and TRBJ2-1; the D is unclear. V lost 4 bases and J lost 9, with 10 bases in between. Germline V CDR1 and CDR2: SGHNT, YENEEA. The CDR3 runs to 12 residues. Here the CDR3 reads CASSSQYGEQFF. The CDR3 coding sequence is TGTGCCAGCAGCTCCCAGTATGGTGAGCAGTTCTTC.

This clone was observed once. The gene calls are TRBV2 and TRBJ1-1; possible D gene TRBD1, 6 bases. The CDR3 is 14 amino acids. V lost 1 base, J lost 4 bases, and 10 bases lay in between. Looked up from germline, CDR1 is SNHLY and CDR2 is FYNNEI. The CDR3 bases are TGTGCCAGCAGTGAAGTGCTAGGGGGCACTGAAGCTTTCTTT. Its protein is CASSEVLGGTEAFF.

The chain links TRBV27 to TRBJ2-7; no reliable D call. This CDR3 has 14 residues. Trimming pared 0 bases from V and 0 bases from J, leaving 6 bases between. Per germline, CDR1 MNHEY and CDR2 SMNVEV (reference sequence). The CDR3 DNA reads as TGTGCCAGCAGTTTATCAGGAAGCTCCTACGAGCAGTACTTC. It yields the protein CASSLSGSSYEQYF.

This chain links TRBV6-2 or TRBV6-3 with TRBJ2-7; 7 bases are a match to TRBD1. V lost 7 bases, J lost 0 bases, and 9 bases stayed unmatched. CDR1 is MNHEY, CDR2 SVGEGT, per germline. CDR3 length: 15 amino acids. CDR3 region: CASTPTGFGSYEQYF. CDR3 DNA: TGTGCCAGCACCCCGACAGGGTTTGGCTCCTACGAGCAGTACTTC.

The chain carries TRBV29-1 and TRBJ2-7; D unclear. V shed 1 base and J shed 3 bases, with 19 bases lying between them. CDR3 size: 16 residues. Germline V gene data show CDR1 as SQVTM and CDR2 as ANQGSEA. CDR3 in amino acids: CSVEVNIYGESYEQYF. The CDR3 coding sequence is TGCAGCGTTGAAGTGAATATATATGGGGAAAGCTACGAGCAGTACTTC.

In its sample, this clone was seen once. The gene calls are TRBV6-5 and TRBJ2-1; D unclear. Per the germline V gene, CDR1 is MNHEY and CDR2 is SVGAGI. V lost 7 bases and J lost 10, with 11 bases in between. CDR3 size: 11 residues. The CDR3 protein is CASTRDQEQFF. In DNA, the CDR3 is TGTGCCAGCACGCGAGATCAGGAGCAGTTCTTC.

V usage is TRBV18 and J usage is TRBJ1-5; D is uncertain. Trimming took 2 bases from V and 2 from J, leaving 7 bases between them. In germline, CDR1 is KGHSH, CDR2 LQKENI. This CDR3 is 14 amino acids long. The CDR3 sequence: CASSPGLGNQPQHF. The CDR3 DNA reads TGTGCCAGCTCACCAGGGCTCGGCAATCAGCCCCAGCATTTT.

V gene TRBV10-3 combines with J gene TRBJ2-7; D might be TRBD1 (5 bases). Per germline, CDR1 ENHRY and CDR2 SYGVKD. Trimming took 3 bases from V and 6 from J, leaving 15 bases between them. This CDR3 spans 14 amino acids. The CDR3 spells CAISEGQGIGEQYF. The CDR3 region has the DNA TGTGCCATCAGTGAAGGGCAGGGAATCGGCGAGCAGTACTTC.

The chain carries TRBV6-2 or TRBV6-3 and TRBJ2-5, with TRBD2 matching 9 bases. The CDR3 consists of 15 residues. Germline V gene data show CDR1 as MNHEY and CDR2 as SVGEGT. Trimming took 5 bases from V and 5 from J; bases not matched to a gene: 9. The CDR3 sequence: CASSPRAAGGETQYF. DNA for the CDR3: TGTGCCAGCAGTCCCCGGGCCGCGGGGGGGGAGACCCAGTACTTC.

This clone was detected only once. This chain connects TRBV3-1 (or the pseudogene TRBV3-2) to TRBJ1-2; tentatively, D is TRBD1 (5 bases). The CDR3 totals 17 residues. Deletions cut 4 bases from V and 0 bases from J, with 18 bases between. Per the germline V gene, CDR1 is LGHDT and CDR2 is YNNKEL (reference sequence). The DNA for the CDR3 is TGTGCCAGCAGCCCATCGGGGCCTAAATTATCTAACTATGGCTACACCTTC. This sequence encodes CASSPSGPKLSNYGYTF.